These 13 T cell receptor beta chains share one sample of origin, sequenced in a study of shared clonotypes between healthy human individuals (dated by TCRdb to 2018 to 2020). Library method: the immunoSEQ multiplex PCR assay. Drawn from immuneACCESS, this table holds only the in-frame rearrangements with V and J called that TCRdb kept. Clones are partly lost; checked studies trace under half to an unresolved V gene and leave the rest unexplained. The table for this sample lists about 2,100,000 clones; 85% to 95% of them were counted only once. Clones ranked in the top ten supply 1.7% of the sample. For the CD8 naive samples, CD45RO-negative cells were positively selected for CCR7, yielding a CD45RA+CCR7+ population from which TemRA cells were excluded. Sequencing used naive CD8+ T cells from PBMCs. The cell subset or site label for this specimen denotes: CD45RA+CCR7+. These receptors were collected from a man between 18 and 35 years old in good health. Some clones in this sample may be carry-over from other donors' samples.

V is TRBV27 and J is TRBJ2-2, with 8 nucleotides matching TRBD1. The CDR3 is 14 residues long. From germline, CDR1 is MNHEY and CDR2 SMNVEV (reference sequence). The junction had 7 bases not matched to a gene; V was cut back by 7 bases and J by 6 bases. CDR3 in DNA: TGTGCCAGCATGGTTGACAGGGGCTCCGGGGAGCTGTTTTTT. Protein: CASMVDRGSGELFF.

J is TRBJ2-5 and V is TRBV6-5; 7 positions agree with TRBD1. J lost 7 bases, V lost 6 bases, and 11 bases had no gene match. CDR3 length equals 14 residues. Germline loops: CDR1 MNHEY, CDR2 SVGAGI. The CDR3 reads CASSPSTGPGTQYF. CDR3 DNA sequence: TGTGCCAGCAGCCCCTCGACAGGGCCAGGGACCCAGTACTTC.

The gene calls are TRBV6-1 and TRBJ2-1; D uncertain. Looked up from germline, CDR1 is MNHNS and CDR2 is SASEGT. Trimming stripped 2 bases from V and 3 bases from J, with 8 bases between. This CDR3 contains 14 residues. Here the CDR3 DNA reads TGTGCCAGCAGTGAACTGGCAGACTACAATGAGCAGTTCTTC. Amino acids: CASSELADYNEQFF.

This clone has only one observation. The chain links TRBV5-5 to TRBJ2-1; D possibly matches TRBD1 or TRBD2 (5 bases each). V gave up 4 bases and J gave up 15 bases, with 20 bases separating them. This CDR3 region has 13 residues. The germline gives CDR1 SGHKS, CDR2 YYEKEE (reference sequence). In nucleotides, the CDR3 is TGTGCCAGCAGCGGGACCCCGTCGGACCCGGTGTTCTTC. Amino acid sequence: CASSGTPSDPVFF.

This chain connects TRBV4-1 to TRBJ2-2, with a tentative D call TRBD2 (5 bases). The CDR3 is made up of 16 amino acids. V lost 3 bases and J lost 1, with 12 bases in between. The germline V gene has CDR1 MGHRA and CDR2 YSYEKL. The CDR3 is CASSHATAGNTGELFF. CDR3 bases: TGCGCCAGCAGCCACGCGACGGCGGGGAACACCGGGGAGCTGTTTTTT.

The V gene is TRBV27, the J gene TRBJ2-5; D gene unclear. This CDR3 contains 14 residues. V lost 3 bases and J lost 4, with 12 bases in between. Per germline, CDR1 MNHEY and CDR2 SMNVEV (reference sequence). The CDR3, as DNA: TGTGCCAGCAGTTTTTCGAGGTTAGGAGAGACCCAGTACTTC. It translates to CASSFSRLGETQYF.

This chain connects TRBV9 to TRBJ2-7; no definite D call. The CDR3 runs 14 residues. The germline gives CDR1 SGDLS, CDR2 YYNGEE. With 0 bases removed from V and 1 base from J, the gap between germline ends came to 8 bases. The CDR3 region has the DNA TGTGCCAGCAGCGTAGGACGGTATTCCTACGAGCAGTACTTC. It translates to CASSVGRYSYEQYF.

This sequence joins TRBV19 and TRBJ1-1; the D is unclear. CDR3 length: 12 amino acids. Between the trimmed V and J ends, which lost 8 bases and 3 bases, there was a span of 10 bases. Per germline, CDR1 LNHDA and CDR2 SQIVND (reference sequence). DNA of the CDR3: TGTGCCAGTGACCATTTTGACACTGAAGCTTTCTTT. This encodes CASDHFDTEAFF. The variable domain in full, with the rest retrieved from reference TRBV19 and TRBJ1-1, is DGGITQSPKYLFRKEGQNVTLSCEQNLNHDAMYWYRQDPGQGLRLIYYSQIVNDFQKGDIAEGYSVSREKKESFPLTVTSAQKNPTAFYLCASDHFDTEAFFGQGTRLTVV.

V usage is TRBV9 and J usage is TRBJ2-3, with 11 bases aligning to TRBD2. The CDR3 is made up of 14 amino acids. Looked up from germline, CDR1 is SGDLS and CDR2 is YYNGEE. V was pared by 8 bases and J by 2 bases, with 4 bases of the junction left unmatched. Written as DNA, the CDR3 is TGTGCCAGTGATAGCGGGAGGGCCACAGATACGCAGTATTTT. This translates into CASDSGRATDTQYF.

This chain joins TRBV27 and TRBJ2-4, with D possibly being TRBD1 (5 bases). Trimming pared 6 bases from V and 0 bases from J, leaving 9 bases between. Germline CDR1 MNHEY, CDR2 SMNVEV (reference sequence). The CDR3 sequence is 14 residues long. The CDR3 nucleotides read TGTGCCAGCAGACCAGGGCTAGCCAAAAACATTCAGTACTTC. The encoded protein is CASRPGLAKNIQYF.

The chain has TRBV7-9 and TRBJ1-1; TRBD1 might be the D (5 bases). CDR1 and CDR2 from the germline V gene are SEHNR and FQNEAQ (reference sequence). The CDR3 extends over 15 amino acids. V was trimmed by 5 bases and J by 1 base, leaving 14 bases between them. CDR3 nucleotides: TGTGCCAGCAGCGTAACAGGCGGGTGGAACACTGAAGCTTTCTTT. Its translation is CASSVTGGWNTEAFF.

The chain employs TRBV29-1 and TRBJ1-5; D unresolved. Trimming left V 5 bases short and J 2 bases short, with 10 bases between. In germline, CDR1 is SQVTM, CDR2 ANQGSEA. This CDR3 has 13 amino acids. This chain's CDR3 is CSVQWAGNQPQHF. CDR3 sequence (DNA): TGCAGCGTTCAGTGGGCTGGCAATCAGCCCCAGCATTTT.

This clone has just a few counts. The V and J genes are TRBV7-9 and TRBJ1-1; 10 bases align to TRBD1. CDR1 is SEHNR, CDR2 FQNEAQ, per germline (reference sequence). V was clipped by 1 base and J by 1 base; unmatched bases: 3. The CDR3 covers 16 residues. DNA of the CDR3: TGTGCCAGCAGCTTAGGGGGGACAGGGGCGAACACTGAAGCTTTCTTT. The encoded protein is CASSLGGTGANTEAFF.